The next 32 T cell receptor beta chains were all read from a single sample in a study of sequential checkpoint blockade in melanoma. The treatment denotes: randomized to nivolumab then ipilimumab (arm A) or the reverse (arm B). Profiling relied on immunoSEQ multiplex PCR, and the TCRdb table lists in-frame clones only, not all of them. This sample carries 21,000 or so clones, around 80% of them seen once, and the ten largest clones take 10%. Source: CD8+ T cells sorted from blood (inferred from file names), taken from a patient given nivolumab and ipilimumab in sequence. The source is a human donor with melanoma.

CDR3 nucleotide sequence: TGCGCCAGCAGCTTGAACGCAGGGGATTGGGAGACCCAGTACTTC. It specifies CASSLNAGDWETQYF. The chain carries TRBV5-1 and TRBJ2-5; D possibly corresponds to TRBD1 (6 bases). Germline V lookup: CDR1 SGHRS, CDR2 YFSETQ. Trimming took off 1 base at V and 5 bases at J, with 15 bases between the two ends. The CDR3 has 15 residues.

J is TRBJ2-1 and V is TRBV9, with D perhaps matching TRBD1 (6 bases). Trimming left V 0 bases short and J 4 bases short, with 11 bases between. Per germline, CDR1 SGDLS and CDR2 YYNGEE. The length of the CDR3 is 15 residues. The CDR3 nucleotides are TGTGCCAGCAGCGTAGATTGGGGGCAGTACAATGAGCAGTTCTTC. Its translation is CASSVDWGQYNEQFF.

This clone was counted once. DNA for the CDR3: TGTGCCAGCAGTTCGACAGGGGTTGAGTACGAGCAGTACTTC. It yields the protein CASSSTGVEYEQYF. The rearrangement uses TRBV27 and TRBJ2-7, with TRBD1 matching 8 bases. Germline trimming cut 4 bases from V and 4 bases from J; bases unmatched to any gene: 6. This CDR3 spans 14 amino acids. In germline, CDR1 is MNHEY, CDR2 SMNVEV (reference sequence).

The chain uses TRBV27 and TRBJ1-1, with TRBD1 matching 7 bases. The length of the CDR3 is 14 residues. The germline CDR1 and CDR2 sequences are MNHEY and SMNVEV (reference sequence). V was clipped by 3 bases and J by 4 bases; unmatched bases: 5. The CDR3 reads CASSFGRGLTEAFF. Here the CDR3 DNA reads TGTGCCAGCAGTTTTGGAAGGGGGCTCACTGAAGCTTTCTTT.

As DNA, the CDR3 is TGTGCCAGTAGTCTCGGTTCCCGCTCCTACAATGAGCAGTTCTTC. It yields the protein CASSLGSRSYNEQFF. The J gene is TRBJ2-1, the V gene TRBV19; D unresolved. Trimming shortened V by 5 bases and J by 0 bases, and 11 bases separated the two germline ends. The germline CDR1 and CDR2 sequences are LNHDA and SQIVND (reference sequence). This CDR3 is 15 amino acids long.

This clone was recorded only once. The V call is TRBV19, the J call TRBJ2-7; D uncertain. The CDR3 is made up of 12 amino acids. Germline V gives CDR1 LNHDA, CDR2 SQIVND (reference sequence). The V and J ends lost 7 bases and 6 bases respectively, with 13 bases between them. The CDR3 is CASTYGESEQYF. The CDR3 bases are TGTGCCAGTACCTACGGTGAGTCCGAGCAGTACTTC.

The chain couples TRBV4-1 to TRBJ2-7, with 8 positions matching TRBD2. The CDR3 extends over 15 amino acids. V shed 4 bases, J shed 3 bases, and the junction held 8 bases outside the gene matches. From germline, CDR1 is MGHRA and CDR2 YSYEKL. For the CDR3, the DNA is TGCGCCAGCAGCCCCCGGGGGGGGGCAAGCTACGAGCAGTACTTC. Translating it yields CASSPRGGASYEQYF.

The rearrangement uses TRBV9 and TRBJ1-1, with 7 bases matching TRBD1. Germline-derived CDR1 and CDR2 are SGDLS and YYNGEE. The CDR3 runs to 15 residues. J lost 4 bases, V lost 3 bases, and 9 bases had no gene match. CDR3 DNA sequence: TGTGCCAGCAGCGCGCAGGGGGTCGGGGTCACTGAAGCTTTCTTT. Protein: CASSAQGVGVTEAFF.

The rearrangement links TRBV11-1 to TRBJ2-7; perhaps TRBD1 as D (6 bases). V lost 5 bases, J lost 3 bases, and 14 bases lay in between. Germline CDR1 reads SGHAT; CDR2 reads FQDESV (reference sequence). This CDR3 region has 14 residues. The CDR3 here is CASSHLDRFYEQYF. DNA of the CDR3: TGTGCCAGCAGCCACCTCGACAGGTTCTACGAGCAGTACTTC.

As to this clone: In the same sample, other DNA sequences code for this CDR3. The chain uses TRBV5-1 and TRBJ2-7, with D tentatively TRBD2 (6 bases). Germline values: CDR1 SGHRS, CDR2 YFSETQ. The CDR3 extends over 13 amino acids. Trimming left V 0 bases short and J 6 bases short, with 10 bases between. The CDR3 loop reads CASSLGSGGEQYF. The CDR3 DNA reads TGCGCCAGCAGCTTGGGTAGCGGAGGCGAGCAGTACTTC.

CDR3 amino acids: CAWSVLGGGALETQYF. CDR3 DNA: TGTGCCTGGAGTGTACTGGGAGGAGGGGCGTTGGAGACCCAGTACTTC. V gene TRBV30 combines with J gene TRBJ2-5; TRBD2 might be the D (6 bases). The V end was cut by 0 bases, the J end by 5 bases, with 19 bases between. The CDR3 loop spans 16 amino acids. The germline gives CDR1 GTSNPN, CDR2 SVGIG (reference sequence).

The chain couples TRBV7-8 to TRBJ2-3; 9 nucleotides agree with TRBD2. The J segment lost 5 bases and the V segment lost 1 base, leaving 4 bases of the junction unmatched. CDR1 is SGHVS and CDR2 is FQNEAQ in the germline V gene. This CDR3 spans 15 amino acids. Written as DNA, the CDR3 is TGTGCCAGCAGCTTAGGGGCAGCGGGGGGAGATACGCAGTATTTT. It translates to CASSLGAAGGDTQYF.

The rearrangement joins TRBV9 to TRBJ2-7; perhaps TRBD2 as D (5 bases). The germline CDR1 and CDR2 sequences are SGDLS and YYNGEE. CDR3 length equals 15 residues. The V end was cut by 0 bases, the J end by 4 bases, with 14 bases between. The CDR3 nucleotides read TGTGCCAGCAGCGTAGGGGCTAGCAGTATTTACGAGCAGTACTTC. Protein: CASSVGASSIYEQYF.

V usage is TRBV19 and J usage is TRBJ2-5; perhaps TRBD1 as D (5 bases). The CDR3 runs to 17 residues. Per the germline V gene, CDR1 is LNHDA and CDR2 is SQIVND (reference sequence). V was shortened by 1 base and J by 4 bases, with 19 bases between the two germline ends. The CDR3 region has the DNA TGTGCCAGTAGTATAGCAAACTGGGCAGGGAATACAGAGACCCAGTACTTC. Its translation: CASSIANWAGNTETQYF.

There are a few counts of this clone. The chain joins TRBV27 to TRBJ2-3, with 10 bases lining up with TRBD2. The CDR3 contains 16 residues. Germline V CDR1 and CDR2: MNHEY, SMNVEV (reference sequence). Germline trimming cut 4 bases from V and 6 bases from J; bases unmatched to any gene: 10. Here the CDR3 reads CASSSRTSGVQDTQYF. The CDR3 DNA reads TGTGCCAGCAGTTCTCGCACTAGCGGGGTGCAGGATACGCAGTATTTT.

The chain carries TRBV19 and TRBJ2-1; TRBD2 agrees at 8 bases. Germline CDR1 and CDR2: LNHDA and SQIVND (reference sequence). CDR3 length equals 15 residues. J lost 9 bases, V lost 1 base, and 8 bases had no gene match. The CDR3 bases are TGTGCCAGTAGTATAGTCGAGGGACTAGTCCGTGAGCAGTTCTTC. Its translation: CASSIVEGLVREQFF.

The chain couples TRBV6-5 to TRBJ1-2; D is undetermined. Trimming removed 0 bases from V and 3 bases from J, with 5 bases in between. The CDR3 sequence is 13 residues long. Per germline, CDR1 MNHEY and CDR2 SVGAGI. The CDR3 sequence: CASSYSRDYGYTF. DNA for the CDR3: TGTGCCAGCAGTTACTCCCGGGACTATGGCTACACCTTC.

This chain links TRBV30 with TRBJ2-1, with 9 bases fitting TRBD2. The CDR3 length is 17 residues. Trimming took 8 bases from V and 7 from J; bases not matched to a gene: 21. CDR1 and CDR2 from the germline V gene are GTSNPN and SVGIG (reference sequence). The CDR3 region has the DNA TGTGCCATGGAAGGGGAGTTGGCGGGAGGGCCCGGGAATGAGCAGTTCTTC. This sequence encodes CAMEGELAGGPGNEQFF.

V gene TRBV7-2 combines with J gene TRBJ1-1, with TRBD1 identical over 7 bases. The CDR3 is 15 amino acids. V was clipped by 1 base and J by 5 bases; unmatched bases: 7. Per the germline V gene, CDR1 is SGHTA and CDR2 is FQGNSA. The CDR3 region has the DNA TGTGCCAGCAGCTTAGTGGGACAGAGAGGGACTGAAGCTTTCTTT. Protein: CASSLVGQRGTEAFF.

The rearrangement joins TRBV30 to TRBJ2-7, with 10 bases aligning to TRBD2. V lost 5 bases and J lost 3; bases outside the gene matches: 7. CDR3 length equals 14 residues. From germline, CDR1 is GTSNPN and CDR2 SVGIG (reference sequence). The CDR3 nucleotides are TGTGCCTGGCTGGAGAAGCGGGAGGGCTACGAGCAGTACTTC. Its translation: CAWLEKREGYEQYF.

The sample holds one count of this clone. CDR3 sequence: CAISDIPGTSGSVEQYF. The DNA of the CDR3 is TGTGCCATCAGTGATATTCCCGGGACTAGCGGGAGCGTTGAGCAGTACTTC. The chain carries TRBV10-3 and TRBJ2-7, with 14 bases identical to TRBD2. The CDR3 is 17 amino acids. The germline CDR1 and CDR2 sequences are ENHRY and SYGVKD. J was trimmed by 7 bases and V by 3 bases; bases with no gene match: 11.

This clone was detected only once. For the CDR3, the DNA is TGTGCCAGCAGTTTTGGACAGGGGCTAACAGATACGCAGTATTTT. Amino acid sequence: CASSFGQGLTDTQYF. This chain links TRBV28 with TRBJ2-3, with 9 bases that match TRBD1. After removal of 3 bases from V and 3 bases from J, the junction contained 4 bases not matched to a gene. Looked up from germline, CDR1 is MDHEN and CDR2 is SYDVKM. There are 15 residues in the CDR3.

V gene TRBV5-6 combines with J gene TRBJ2-7; TRBD2 matches 8 bases. Germline V gives CDR1 SGHDT, CDR2 YYEEEE. J was trimmed by 2 bases and V by 2 bases; bases with no gene match: 6. The CDR3 extends over 15 amino acids. The CDR3 region is CASSFYGGVTYEQYF. The CDR3 coding sequence is TGTGCCAGCAGCTTTTACGGGGGGGTTACCTACGAGCAGTACTTC.

The J gene is TRBJ2-2, the V gene TRBV4-2, with D perhaps TRBD1 (5 bases). The CDR3 covers 16 residues. The ends were cut back, 5 bases at V and 1 base at J, with 14 bases in the middle. CDR1 is LGHNA, CDR2 YNFKEQ, per germline. CDR3 nucleotide sequence: TGTGCCAGCAGCTATCATACAGGTTTGAACACCGGGGAGCTGTTTTTT. Amino acids: CASSYHTGLNTGELFF.

The rearrangement links TRBV11-2 to TRBJ2-4, with 13 nucleotides matching TRBD2. The CDR3 covers 19 residues. Trimming at V came to 5 bases and at J to 0 bases, leaving 10 bases not matched to a gene. Germline CDR1 is SGHAT and CDR2 is FQNNGV. The CDR3 here is CASSIGLAGEVGAKNIQYF. CDR3 nucleotide sequence: TGTGCCAGCAGCATAGGACTAGCGGGAGAAGTCGGAGCCAAAAACATTCAGTACTTC.

This clone was counted only a few times. CDR3 in amino acids: CASSLDAGAGTQYF. In DNA, the CDR3 is TGTGCCAGCAGCTTAGATGCAGGGGCGGGCACCCAGTACTTC. This chain uses TRBV11-3 with TRBJ2-5; weak D call: TRBD1 (6 bases). Trimming pared 0 bases from V and 8 bases from J, leaving 13 bases between. The CDR3 is 14 amino acids. Germline V gene sequence: CDR1 SGHNT, CDR2 YENEEA.

About this clone itself: Other DNA sequences in this sample translate to the same CDR3. The J gene is TRBJ2-2, the V gene TRBV5-1; 11 bases are a match to TRBD2. Germline loops: CDR1 SGHRS, CDR2 YFSETQ. The CDR3 totals 16 residues. V was pared by 0 bases and J by 5 bases, with 3 bases of the junction left unmatched. The CDR3 region has the DNA TGCGCCAGCAGCTTGGGGGGACTAGCGGCTACCGGGGAGCTGTTTTTT. Protein product: CASSLGGLAATGELFF.

Remarks on this clone: Given the absence of the conserved phenylalanine or tryptophan at the CDR3 end, a read error is likely. The V gene is TRBV7-8, the J gene TRBJ1-1; unclear D gene. CDR1 and CDR2 (germline): SGHVS, FQNEAQ. The CDR3 runs to 13 residues. V lost 1 base and J lost 7, with 10 bases in between. CDR3 protein: CASSLVREDEAFL. In nucleotides, the CDR3 is TGTGCCAGCAGCTTAGTCCGCGAAGATGAAGCTTTCCTT.

This clone appeared a few times. V gene TRBV19 combines with J gene TRBJ1-2; possible D gene TRBD1, 6 bases. In germline, CDR1 is LNHDA, CDR2 SQIVND (reference sequence). The germline V and J ends were trimmed by 4 bases and 4 bases, with 13 bases remaining between them. This CDR3 spans 14 amino acids. The CDR3 here is CASSTRQDFYGYTF. CDR3 DNA: TGTGCCAGTAGTACCCGACAGGATTTCTATGGCTACACCTTC.

The chain recombines TRBV15 with TRBJ2-3, with a possible D match to TRBD1 (5 bases). CDR1 LNHNV and CDR2 YYDKDF come from the germline V gene (reference sequence). The CDR3 has 15 residues. Trimming took 0 bases from V and 2 from J, leaving 9 bases between them. The CDR3 DNA reads TGTGCCACCAGCAGAGAGTCGGACAACACAGATACGCAGTATTTT. This codes for CATSRESDNTDTQYF. Full variable domain (missing parts from reference TRBV15 and TRBJ2-3): DAMVIQNPRYQVTQFGKPVTLSCSQTLNHNVMYWYQQKSSQAPKLLFHYYDKDFNNEADTPDNFQSRRPNTSFCFLDIRSPGLGDTAMYLCATSRESDNTDTQYFGPGTRLTVL.

This clone was observed a few times. The chain combines TRBV27 with TRBJ2-7; 11 bases match TRBD2. With V trimmed by 6 bases and J by 6 bases, 7 bases remained unmatched. This CDR3 is built from 14 residues. Germline CDR1 and CDR2: MNHEY and SMNVEV (reference sequence). DNA of the CDR3: TGTGCCAGCAGAAATAGCGGGGGGGACACCGAGCAGTACTTC. It is translated as CASRNSGGDTEQYF.

The chain recombines TRBV30 with TRBJ2-5; the D call may be TRBD1 or TRBD2 (5 bases each). The J call may not be correct, given that the DNA end is closer to TRBJ2-7. Germline CDR1 GTSNPN, CDR2 SVGIG (reference sequence). The CDR3 consists of 12 residues. Here the CDR3 DNA reads TGTGCCTGGAGCGTGGGGGACTACGAGCAGTACTTC. Amino acid sequence: CAWSVGDYEQYF.